This entry is about one TCR beta chain. Each subset's genomic DNA was shared equally among a number of immunoSEQ plates. Data came from immunoSEQ multiplex PCR; TCRdb stores just in-frame clones and leaves some out. The table has some 2,400,000 clones, about 94% seen once. This sample was taken from a study of shared clonotypes between healthy human individuals. Sequencing used naive CD4+ T cells sorted from blood. The subset here: CD45RA+ positively selected. The clonotype originates from a man younger than 35 in good health.

The CDR3 DNA reads as TGTGCCAGTAGTTCGGTGTCCACCGGGGAGCTGTTTTTT. This translates into CASSSVSTGELFF. The rearrangement uses TRBV19 and TRBJ2-2; no firm D call. V was cut by 5 bases and J by 4 bases, with 8 bases left in between. The CDR3 has 13 amino acids. CDR1 and CDR2 (germline): LNHDA, SQIVND (reference sequence).